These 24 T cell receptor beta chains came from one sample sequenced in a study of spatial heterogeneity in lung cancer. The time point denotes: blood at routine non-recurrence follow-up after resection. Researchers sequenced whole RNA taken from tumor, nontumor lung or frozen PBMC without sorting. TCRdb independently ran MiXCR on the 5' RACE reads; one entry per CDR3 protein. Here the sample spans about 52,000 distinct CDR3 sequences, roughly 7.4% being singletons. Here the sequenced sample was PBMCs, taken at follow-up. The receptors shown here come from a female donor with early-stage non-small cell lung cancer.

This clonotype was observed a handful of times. The chain's CDR3 is CSAGGGPDEKLFF. The CDR3 DNA follows: TGCAGTGCCGGGGGCGGGCCGGACGAAAAACTGTTTTTT. The chain employs TRBV20-1 and TRBJ1-4; the D gene is possibly TRBD1 (6 bases). Germline V gives CDR1 DFQATT, CDR2 SNEGSKA (reference sequence). Trimming shortened V by 6 bases and J by 8 bases, and 16 bases separated the two germline ends. The CDR3 contains 13 residues.

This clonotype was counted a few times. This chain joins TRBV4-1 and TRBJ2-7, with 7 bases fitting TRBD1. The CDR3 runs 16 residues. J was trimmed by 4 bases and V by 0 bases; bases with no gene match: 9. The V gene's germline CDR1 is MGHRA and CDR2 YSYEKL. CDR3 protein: CASSQDNEGQLYEQYF. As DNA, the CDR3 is TGCGCCAGCAGCCAAGATAATGAGGGACAGCTTTACGAGCAGTACTTC.

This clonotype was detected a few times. CDR3 sequence: CASSLGPGGNQPQHF. The CDR3, as DNA: TGTGCCAGCTCACTAGGGCCGGGGGGGAATCAGCCCCAGCATTTT. The gene calls are TRBV18 and TRBJ1-5; tentative D call: TRBD1 (5 bases). V lost 4 bases, J lost 4 bases, and 14 bases lay in between. The CDR3 totals 15 residues. The germline CDR1 and CDR2 sequences are KGHSH and LQKENI.

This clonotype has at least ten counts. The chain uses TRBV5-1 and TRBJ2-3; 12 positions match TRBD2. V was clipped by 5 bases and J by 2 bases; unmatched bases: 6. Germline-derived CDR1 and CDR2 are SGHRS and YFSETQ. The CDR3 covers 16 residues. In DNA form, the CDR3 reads TGCGCCAGCAGTCTCGGACTAGCGGGGCCCACAGATACGCAGTATTTT. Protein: CASSLGLAGPTDTQYF.

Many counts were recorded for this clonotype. The CDR3 loop is CASSLAGLALDEQYF. The CDR3 nucleotides read TGTGCCAGCAGTTTAGCAGGCCTAGCGTTGGACGAGCAGTACTTC. This chain joins TRBV27 and TRBJ2-7, with D perhaps TRBD2 (6 bases). The V end was cut by 2 bases, the J end by 5 bases, with 16 bases between. Germline V lookup: CDR1 MNHEY, CDR2 SMNVEV (reference sequence). The CDR3 is 15 amino acids.

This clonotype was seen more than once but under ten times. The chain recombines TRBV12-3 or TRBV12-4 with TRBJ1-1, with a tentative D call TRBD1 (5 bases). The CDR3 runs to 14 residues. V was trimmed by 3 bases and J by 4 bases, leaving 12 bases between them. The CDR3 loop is CASSFFPGGTEAFF. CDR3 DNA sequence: TGTGCCAGCAGTTTTTTTCCTGGGGGCACTGAAGCTTTCTTT.

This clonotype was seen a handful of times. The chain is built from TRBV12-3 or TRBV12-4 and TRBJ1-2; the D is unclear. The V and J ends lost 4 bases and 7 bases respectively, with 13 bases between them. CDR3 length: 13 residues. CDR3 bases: TGTGCCAGCAGTTCCCCTAGTGTAACTGGCTACACCTTC. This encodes CASSSPSVTGYTF.

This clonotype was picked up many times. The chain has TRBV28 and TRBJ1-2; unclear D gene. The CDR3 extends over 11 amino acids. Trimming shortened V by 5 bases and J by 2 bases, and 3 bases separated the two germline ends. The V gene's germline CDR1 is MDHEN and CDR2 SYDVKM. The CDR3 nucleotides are TGTGCCAGCAGTCTAAACTATGGCTACACCTTC. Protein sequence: CASSLNYGYTF.

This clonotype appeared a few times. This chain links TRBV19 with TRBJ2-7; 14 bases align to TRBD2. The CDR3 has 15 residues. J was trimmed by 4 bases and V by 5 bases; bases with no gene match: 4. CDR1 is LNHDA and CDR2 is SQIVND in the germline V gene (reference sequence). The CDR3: CASSWTSGGYYEQYF. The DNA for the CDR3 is TGTGCCAGTAGTTGGACTAGCGGGGGGTATTACGAGCAGTACTTC.

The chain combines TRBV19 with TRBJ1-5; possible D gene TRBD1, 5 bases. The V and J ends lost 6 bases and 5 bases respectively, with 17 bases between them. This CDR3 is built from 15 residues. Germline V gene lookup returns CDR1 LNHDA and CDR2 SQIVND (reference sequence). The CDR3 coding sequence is TGTGCCAGTAGCCACATCGGCAGGGACCATCAGCCCCAGCATTTT. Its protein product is CASSHIGRDHQPQHF.

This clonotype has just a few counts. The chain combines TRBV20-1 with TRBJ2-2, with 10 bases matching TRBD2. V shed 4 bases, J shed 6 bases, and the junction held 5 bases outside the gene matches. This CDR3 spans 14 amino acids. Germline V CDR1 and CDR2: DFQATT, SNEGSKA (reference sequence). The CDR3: CSAILAGSAGELFF. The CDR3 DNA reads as TGCAGTGCTATACTAGCGGGGAGTGCCGGGGAGCTGTTTTTT.

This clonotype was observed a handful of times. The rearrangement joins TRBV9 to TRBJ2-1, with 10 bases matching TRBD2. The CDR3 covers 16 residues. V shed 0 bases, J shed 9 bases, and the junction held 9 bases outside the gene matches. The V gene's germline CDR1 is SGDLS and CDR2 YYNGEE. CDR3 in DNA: TGTGCCAGCAGCGTAGGGGGAACTAGCGGGGCTGGTGAGCAGTTCTTC. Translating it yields CASSVGGTSGAGEQFF.

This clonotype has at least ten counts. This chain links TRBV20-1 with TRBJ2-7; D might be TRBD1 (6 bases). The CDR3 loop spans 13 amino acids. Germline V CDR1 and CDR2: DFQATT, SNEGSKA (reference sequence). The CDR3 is CSLSGQYSYEQYF. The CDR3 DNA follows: TGCAGCTTAAGCGGACAGTACTCCTACGAGCAGTACTTC.

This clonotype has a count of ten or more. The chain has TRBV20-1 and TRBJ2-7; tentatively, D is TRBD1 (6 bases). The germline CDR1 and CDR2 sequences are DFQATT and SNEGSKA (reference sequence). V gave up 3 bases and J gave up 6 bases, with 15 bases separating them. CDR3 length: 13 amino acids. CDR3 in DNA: TGCAGTGCTAGCGTGACAGGCTATCGCGAGCAGTACTTC. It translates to CSASVTGYREQYF.

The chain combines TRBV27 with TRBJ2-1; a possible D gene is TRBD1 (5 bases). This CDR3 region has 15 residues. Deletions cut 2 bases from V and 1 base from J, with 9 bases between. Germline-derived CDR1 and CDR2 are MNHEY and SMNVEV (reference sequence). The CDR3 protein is CASSLLQGSYNEQFF. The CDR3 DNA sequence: TGTGCCAGCAGTTTACTTCAGGGTTCCTACAATGAGCAGTTCTTC.

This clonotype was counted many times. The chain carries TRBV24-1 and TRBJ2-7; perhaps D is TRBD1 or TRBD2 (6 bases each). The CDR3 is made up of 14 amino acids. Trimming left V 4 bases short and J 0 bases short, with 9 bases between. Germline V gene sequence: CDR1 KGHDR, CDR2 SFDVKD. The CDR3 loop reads CATSEGGGSYEQYF. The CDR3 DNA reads TGTGCCACCAGTGAGGGGGGCGGCTCCTACGAGCAGTACTTC.

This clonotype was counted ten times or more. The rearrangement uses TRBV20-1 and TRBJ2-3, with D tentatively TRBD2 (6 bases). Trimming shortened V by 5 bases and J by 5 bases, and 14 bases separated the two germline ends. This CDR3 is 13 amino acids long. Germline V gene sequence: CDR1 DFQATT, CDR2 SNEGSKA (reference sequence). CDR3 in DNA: TGCAGTGCTCTGCGGGGAGCACGAGATACGCAGTATTTT. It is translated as CSALRGARDTQYF.

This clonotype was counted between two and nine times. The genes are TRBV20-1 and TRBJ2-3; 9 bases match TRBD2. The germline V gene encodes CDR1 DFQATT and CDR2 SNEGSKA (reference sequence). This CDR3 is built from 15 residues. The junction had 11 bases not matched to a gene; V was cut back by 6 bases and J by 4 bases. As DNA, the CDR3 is TGCAGTGCCTGCCAAGCGGGGGGCTTCCCAGATACGCAGTATTTT. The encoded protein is CSACQAGGFPDTQYF.

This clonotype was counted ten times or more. In DNA, the CDR3 is TGCGCCAGCAGTCGGCGCCGGGCCAACCCCACAGATACGCAGTATTTT. Amino acids: CASSRRRANPTDTQYF. The V call is TRBV23-1, the J call TRBJ2-3; D gene unclear. TRBV23-1 is known as an ORF, though its function is uncertain. V lost 4 bases and J 2 bases, leaving 16 bases between the germline ends. The CDR3 loop spans 16 amino acids.

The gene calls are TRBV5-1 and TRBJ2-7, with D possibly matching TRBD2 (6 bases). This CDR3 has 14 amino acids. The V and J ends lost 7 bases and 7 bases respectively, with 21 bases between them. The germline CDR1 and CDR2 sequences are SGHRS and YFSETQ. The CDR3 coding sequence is TGCGCCAGCGGTTACGGGGAGGACTCGGGGGAGCAGTACTTC. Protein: CASGYGEDSGEQYF.

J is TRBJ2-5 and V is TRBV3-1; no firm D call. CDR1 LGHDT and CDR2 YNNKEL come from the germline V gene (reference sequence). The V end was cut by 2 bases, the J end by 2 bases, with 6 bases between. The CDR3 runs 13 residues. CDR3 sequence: CASSQLRQETQYF. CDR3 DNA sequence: TGTGCCAGCAGCCAACTACGGCAAGAGACCCAGTACTTC.

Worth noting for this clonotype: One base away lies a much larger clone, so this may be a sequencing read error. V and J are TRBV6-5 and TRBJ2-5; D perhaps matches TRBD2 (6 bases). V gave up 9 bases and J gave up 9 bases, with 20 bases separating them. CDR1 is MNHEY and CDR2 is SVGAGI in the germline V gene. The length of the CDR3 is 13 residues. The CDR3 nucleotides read TGTGCCAGGAGTCACGGGGGAGATGCGGCCCAGTACTTC. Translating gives CARSHGGDAAQYF.

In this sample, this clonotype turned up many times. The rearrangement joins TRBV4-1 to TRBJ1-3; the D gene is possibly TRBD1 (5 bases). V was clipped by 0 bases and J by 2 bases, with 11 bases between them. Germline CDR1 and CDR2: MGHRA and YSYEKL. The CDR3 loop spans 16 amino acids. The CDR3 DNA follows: TGCGCCAGCAGCCAAGATTGGACATTACCTGGAAACACCATATATTTT. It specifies CASSQDWTLPGNTIYF.

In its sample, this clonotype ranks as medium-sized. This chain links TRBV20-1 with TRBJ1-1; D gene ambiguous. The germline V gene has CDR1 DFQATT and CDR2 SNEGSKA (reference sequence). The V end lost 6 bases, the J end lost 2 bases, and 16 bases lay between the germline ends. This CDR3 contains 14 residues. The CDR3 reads CSALRRERNTEAFF. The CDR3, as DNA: TGCAGTGCCCTCCGAAGGGAGAGAAACACTGAAGCTTTCTTT.